The clone carrying this T cell receptor beta chain was detected only a few times. The antigen is unknown. Per germline, CDR1 SQVTM and CDR2 ANQGSEA. V was shortened by 7 bases and J by 1 base, with 10 bases between the two germline ends. The length of the CDR3 is 12 residues. The sample originates from a study of radiation and T cells in renal cell carcinoma. At the level of the study: Nephrectomy followed 15 Gy stereotactic body radiation by 4 weeks. Broader study findings: From baseline, blood top tumor clonotypes peaked at 2 weeks post-radiation.

Sample time point: baseline pretreatment blood. Documented treatment: 15 Gy SBRT to primary tumor, nephrectomy 4 weeks later. Serial blood draws occurred at baseline and 2 and 4 weeks post-SBRT. Some clones are missing from TCRdb's copy, which holds only in-frame ones; the method was immunoSEQ multiplex PCR. Among about 59,000 clones listed, roughly three quarters were seen once. The receptor was isolated from a man in his sixties with renal cell carcinoma. This sequence joins TRBV29-1 and TRBJ1-1; D is perhaps TRBD1 (6 bases). Sample: blood, taken from a patient whose treatment included radiotherapy and nephrectomy. The CDR3: CSADRKNTEAFF. CDR3 bases: TGCAGCGCGGACAGAAAGAACACTGAAGCTTTCTTT.